Listed here are 16 T cell receptor beta chains from one sample, sequenced in a study of cytomegalovirus exposure and HLA in healthy donors. TCRdb's table, derived via immunoSEQ multiplex PCR, lists solely in-frame clones and lacks some. The table includes 55,000 to 75,000 clones, approximately 94% detected once. The sequenced material came from PBMCs. Receptor source: a man between 18 and 35 years old in good health and CMV-seropositive.

The CDR3 protein is CASTTGLLEEYF. DNA for the CDR3: TGTGCCAGCACGACGGGTCTACTGGAGGAGTACTTC. This rearrangement joins TRBV2 to TRBJ2-7; possibly TRBD2 for D (5 bases). The CDR3 contains 12 residues. V lost 7 bases, J lost 11 bases, and 18 bases lay in between. Germline V gives CDR1 SNHLY, CDR2 FYNNEI.

The chain combines TRBV5-1 with TRBJ2-5; 9 positions match TRBD1. This CDR3 has 16 residues. CDR1 and CDR2 (germline): SGHRS, YFSETQ. J was trimmed by 2 bases and V by 4 bases; bases with no gene match: 9. CDR3 residues: CASSRTGTGYQETQYF. Here the CDR3 DNA reads TGCGCCAGCAGCCGCACCGGGACAGGGTATCAAGAGACCCAGTACTTC.

V gene TRBV18 combines with J gene TRBJ1-2; a possible D gene is TRBD1 (5 bases). Deletions cut 5 bases from V and 3 bases from J, with 16 bases between. Germline V gene lookup returns CDR1 KGHSH and CDR2 LQKENI. CDR3 size: 15 residues. The CDR3 spells CASSSLTVGDYGYTF. The CDR3 DNA reads TGTGCCAGCTCATCCCTGACAGTAGGCGACTATGGCTACACCTTC.

Notes on this clone: Germline and junction disagree at one end, which may indicate a read error. The chain couples TRBV7-9 to TRBJ2-7; the D gene is possibly TRBD1 (5 bases). The germline gives CDR1 SEHNR, CDR2 FQNEAQ (reference sequence). This CDR3 has 8 amino acids. The CDR3: CASSDSNF. The CDR3 DNA is TGTGCCAGCAGCGACAGTAACTTC.

This clone was counted a single time. This chain connects TRBV27 to TRBJ2-3; TRBD1 is a possible D gene (5 bases). The CDR3 contains 14 residues. Germline CDR1 reads MNHEY; CDR2 reads SMNVEV (reference sequence). Trimming shortened V by 4 bases and J by 2 bases, and 10 bases separated the two germline ends. CDR3 bases: TGTGCCAGCAGTTCCGGACATGTCACAGATACGCAGTATTTT. Translating gives CASSSGHVTDTQYF.

The DNA for the CDR3 is TGTGCCAGCAGCCAATTGGGCGATTCACCCCTCCACTTT. This translates into CASSQLGDSPLHF. J is TRBJ1-6 and V is TRBV4-2; D remains unclear. Trimming removed 2 bases from V and 8 bases from J, with 7 bases in between. This CDR3 is 13 amino acids long. The germline V gene encodes CDR1 LGHNA and CDR2 YNFKEQ.

This sequence joins TRBV27 and TRBJ1-2; TRBD1 matches 9 bases. V lost 10 bases, J lost 10 bases, and 16 bases stayed unmatched. The CDR3 covers 14 residues. Looked up from germline, CDR1 is MNHEY and CDR2 is SMNVEV (reference sequence). The CDR3 coding sequence is TGTGCCACCCTAAGGGGGGACAGGGTGAAATCCTACACCTTC. Translation gives CATLRGDRVKSYTF.

In regard to this clone: A junction boundary mismatches the germline segment, possibly from a read error. The chain carries TRBV7-7 and TRBJ2-7; 11 nucleotides agree with TRBD2. This CDR3 spans 15 amino acids. In germline, CDR1 is SSHAT, CDR2 FNYEAQ (reference sequence). CDR3 nucleotides: TGTGCTAGCAGCGGGGGGACTAGCGGCTCCTACGAGCAGTACTTC. Residues: CASSGGTSGSYEQYF.

This chain joins TRBV7-2 and TRBJ1-2, with D possibly matching TRBD1 (6 bases). This CDR3 contains 17 residues. The V gene lost 5 bases and the J gene lost 7 bases, with 26 bases spanning the gap. Germline V lookup: CDR1 SGHTA, CDR2 FQGNSA. This CDR3 reads CASSPWGQTLGTGGYTF. The CDR3 nucleotides are TGTGCCAGCAGCCCTTGGGGACAAACACTTGGGACGGGTGGCTACACCTTC.

The gene calls are TRBV28 and TRBJ2-7; 14 positions agree with TRBD2. CDR1 and CDR2 (germline): MDHEN, SYDVKM. Unmatched junction bases numbered 7, after V lost 2 bases and J lost 4 bases. This CDR3 is built from 17 residues. The CDR3 nucleotides read TGTGCCAGCAGTTTAGGACTAGCGGGAGGCTCCTTTTACGAGCAGTACTTC. As protein: CASSLGLAGGSFYEQYF.

This clone was counted a single time. It is likely a read error: a sequence one base away is far more abundant. The chain uses TRBV5-1 and TRBJ2-7; TRBD1 might be the D (6 bases). Between the trimmed V and J ends, which lost 3 bases and 2 bases, there was a span of 9 bases. Germline lookup yields CDR1 SGHRS and CDR2 YFSETQ. CDR3 length equals 13 residues. For the CDR3, the DNA is TGCGCCAGCAGCTGGGACAAGGCCTACGAGCAGTACTTC. Residues: CASSWDKAYEQYF.

The V gene is TRBV29-1, the J gene TRBJ2-7; D may be TRBD1 (5 bases). Germline-derived CDR1 and CDR2 are SQVTM and ANQGSEA. CDR3 length: 12 amino acids. Trimming shortened V by 6 bases and J by 4 bases, and 13 bases separated the two germline ends. CDR3 sequence: CSVRDGVYEQYF. The CDR3 region has the DNA TGCAGCGTCAGGGATGGGGTATACGAGCAGTACTTC.

The DNA for the CDR3 is TGTGCCAGCAGCGTAGCAGGCGCGAAGCAGCCCCAGCATTTT. Its protein product is CASSVAGAKQPQHF. The chain uses TRBV9 and TRBJ1-5, with D unclear. The germline V gene encodes CDR1 SGDLS and CDR2 YYNGEE. Trimming shortened V by 0 bases and J by 7 bases, and 11 bases separated the two germline ends. The CDR3 totals 14 residues. Full variable domain (missing parts from reference TRBV9 and TRBJ1-5): DSGVTQTPKHLITATGQRVTLRCSPRSGDLSVYWYQQSLDQGLQFLIQYYNGEERAKGNILERFSAQQFPDLHSELNLSSLELGDSALYFCASSVAGAKQPQHFGDGTRLSIL.

The chain employs TRBV5-1 and TRBJ2-7, with TRBD1 matching over 9 bases. This CDR3 spans 14 amino acids. J gave up 2 bases and V 5 bases, and 5 bases lay outside the gene matches. Germline loops: CDR1 SGHRS, CDR2 YFSETQ. The CDR3 protein is CASRPGTGTYEQYF. The CDR3 DNA follows: TGCGCCAGCAGACCCGGGACAGGGACCTACGAGCAGTACTTC.

The chain joins TRBV7-2 to TRBJ2-7; tentative D call: TRBD2 (6 bases). CDR3 length: 15 residues. Germline V gives CDR1 SGHTA, CDR2 FQGNSA. Trimming pared 6 bases from V and 2 bases from J, leaving 17 bases between. CDR3 protein: CASSSPGLLTYEQYF. Written as DNA, the CDR3 is TGTGCCAGCAGTTCCCCGGGACTCCTGACCTACGAGCAGTACTTC. Supplemented by reference TRBV7-2 and TRBJ2-7, the full variable domain reads GAGVSQSPSNKVTEKGKDVELRCDPISGHTALYWYRQSLGQGLEFLIYFQGNSAPDKSGLPSDRFSAERTGGSVSTLTIQRTQQEDSAVYLCASSSPGLLTYEQYFGPGTRLTVT.

The V and J genes are TRBV5-5 and TRBJ2-2; TRBD2 might be the D (5 bases). The CDR3 loop spans 13 amino acids. Germline V CDR1 and CDR2: SGHKS, YYEKEE (reference sequence). Deletions cut 2 bases from V and 4 bases from J, with 6 bases between. The CDR3 nucleotides are TGTGCCAGCAGCTTAGCGGTCACCGGGGAGCTGTTTTTT. Residues: CASSLAVTGELFF.